Below are 27 T cell receptor beta chains sequenced from a single sample in a study of cytomegalovirus exposure and HLA in healthy donors. PCR used 60 Vbeta primers and 13 Jbeta primers. Assay used: immunoSEQ multiplex PCR; TCRdb lists only in-frame clones, some missing. Among roughly 72,000 clones listed, around 70% were seen once. The sample was PBMCs. The receptors were gathered from a human donor in good health.

This clone was recorded only once. V is TRBV4-1 and J is TRBJ1-4, with a weak D call TRBD1 (6 bases). Deletions cut 8 bases from V and 3 bases from J, with 16 bases between. Germline V gene sequence: CDR1 MGHRA, CDR2 YSYEKL. CDR3 length: 15 amino acids. CDR3 nucleotides: TGCGCCAGCCAGGGGCCGCTAGTGGCTAATGAAAAACTGTTTTTT. This gives the protein CASQGPLVANEKLFF.

The chain carries TRBV30 and TRBJ2-1; D call uncertain. The CDR3 totals 13 residues. V lost 3 bases, J lost 0 bases, and 6 bases lay in between. Germline loops: CDR1 GTSNPN, CDR2 SVGIG (reference sequence). In nucleotides, the CDR3 is TGTGCCTGGAGACGGAGCTCCTACAATGAGCAGTTCTTC. Translation gives CAWRRSSYNEQFF.

The rearrangement links TRBV5-6 to TRBJ2-5; 8 bases map to TRBD2. This CDR3 comprises 17 residues. With 1 base clipped from V and 2 bases from J, the junction kept 10 bases outside the gene matches. From germline, CDR1 is SGHDT and CDR2 YYEEEE. The CDR3 protein is CASSLTIGLAGQETQYF. The CDR3 coding sequence is TGTGCCAGCAGCTTGACTATCGGGCTAGCGGGTCAAGAGACCCAGTACTTC.

In this sample, this clone turned up a few times. This sequence joins TRBV27 and TRBJ1-1; D is possibly TRBD1 (5 bases). Germline V gene sequence: CDR1 MNHEY, CDR2 SMNVEV (reference sequence). Trimming stripped 4 bases from V and 3 bases from J, with 12 bases between. The CDR3 sequence is 14 residues long. The CDR3: CASSWGGADTEAFF. Here the CDR3 DNA reads TGTGCCAGCAGTTGGGGGGGAGCGGACACTGAAGCTTTCTTT.

This clone showed up just once. One junction end disagrees with the germline gene, perhaps due to a read error. The V call is TRBV30, the J call TRBJ1-5; D call uncertain. The CDR3 sequence is 13 residues long. CDR1 and CDR2 from the germline V gene are GTSNPN and SVGIG (reference sequence). The CDR3 loop reads CAWDDGVNQPRHF. The CDR3 bases are TGTGCCTGGGATGACGGGGTGAATCAGCCCCGGCATTTT.

The chain joins TRBV7-9 to TRBJ1-1; no firm D call. The CDR3 spans 14 residues. Germline lookup yields CDR1 SEHNR and CDR2 FQNEAQ (reference sequence). Between the trimmed V and J ends, which lost 0 bases and 1 base, there was a span of 6 bases. The CDR3 reads CASSLAAGNTEAFF. The CDR3 region has the DNA TGTGCCAGCAGCTTAGCGGCGGGGAACACTGAAGCTTTCTTT.

This chain's CDR3 is CASSEWGGNQPQHF. CDR3 coding DNA: TGTGCCAGCAGTGAATGGGGGGGGAATCAGCCCCAGCATTTT. The gene calls are TRBV25-1 and TRBJ1-5, with D perhaps matching TRBD1 (5 bases). The germline V gene has CDR1 MGHDK and CDR2 SYGVNS. V was trimmed by 1 base and J by 4 bases, leaving 8 bases between them. The CDR3 has 14 amino acids.

The chain couples TRBV13 to TRBJ1-3, with D possibly matching TRBD1 (6 bases). V lost 0 bases and J lost 0, with 15 bases in between. The CDR3 has 18 residues. The germline V gene encodes CDR1 PRHDT and CDR2 FYEKMQ (reference sequence). The CDR3 sequence is CASSLGGRGSSSGNTIYF. CDR3 in DNA: TGTGCCAGCAGCTTAGGCGGCAGGGGCTCCAGCTCTGGAAACACCATATATTTT.

This clone was counted a single time. V and J are TRBV15 and TRBJ2-1, with 9 bases matching TRBD2. CDR3 length: 16 residues. The V gene's germline CDR1 is LNHNV and CDR2 YYDKDF (reference sequence). Losses at the gene ends were 1 base for V and 4 bases for J; bases not matched to a gene: 5. The CDR3 is CATSRGASGTYNEQFF. The CDR3 region has the DNA TGTGCCACCAGCAGAGGGGCTAGCGGGACATACAATGAGCAGTTCTTC.

The V call is TRBV30, the J call TRBJ2-3, with D maybe TRBD1 (5 bases). With 4 bases removed from V and 0 bases from J, the gap between germline ends came to 11 bases. Germline CDR1 reads GTSNPN; CDR2 reads SVGIG (reference sequence). The CDR3 length is 14 residues. CDR3 in DNA: TGTGCCTGGACTCGCAGGGCGAGCACAGATACGCAGTATTTT. Translated: CAWTRRASTDTQYF.

The chain carries TRBV7-3 and TRBJ2-3, with D uncertain. V lost 3 bases and J 3 bases, leaving 13 bases between the germline ends. The V gene's germline CDR1 is SGHTA and CDR2 FQGTGA. CDR3 length: 15 amino acids. The CDR3 coding sequence is TGTGCCAGCAGCTTCACACCCGAAAATACAGATACGCAGTATTTT. Its protein product is CASSFTPENTDTQYF.

V usage is TRBV29-1 and J usage is TRBJ2-2; 16 nucleotides line up with TRBD2. J lost 4 bases, V lost 6 bases, and 5 bases had no gene match. The germline V gene encodes CDR1 SQVTM and CDR2 ANQGSEA. This CDR3 has 16 amino acids. Here the CDR3 reads CSVGLAGGPGTGELFF. CDR3 DNA: TGCAGCGTGGGACTAGCGGGAGGGCCGGGCACCGGGGAGCTGTTTTTT.

The chain combines TRBV9 with TRBJ2-1; 8 nucleotides match TRBD2. Germline CDR1 is SGDLS and CDR2 is YYNGEE. The ends lost 6 bases at V and 2 bases at J; junction bases unmatched: 7. The CDR3 has 15 amino acids. The CDR3: CASKEREGPYNEQFF. The DNA of the CDR3 is TGTGCCAGCAAAGAACGGGAGGGCCCCTACAATGAGCAGTTCTTC.

This clone is a singleton in its sample. This sequence joins TRBV15 and TRBJ2-7, with 7 bases that match TRBD2. V lost 3 bases to trimming and J lost 2 bases; unmatched junction nucleotides: 7. This CDR3 comprises 15 residues. Per the germline V gene, CDR1 is LNHNV and CDR2 is YYDKDF (reference sequence). This CDR3 is CATSSTSGITYEQYF. CDR3 nucleotide sequence: TGTGCCACCAGCAGTACAAGCGGGATCACCTACGAGCAGTACTTC.

The gene calls are TRBV29-1 and TRBJ1-1, with TRBD1 as a possible D gene (6 bases). The CDR3 extends over 11 amino acids. Per the germline V gene, CDR1 is SQVTM and CDR2 is ANQGSEA. CDR3 coding DNA: TGCAGAGGGGGAGAAAACACTGAAGCTTTCTTT. It yields the protein CRGGENTEAFF.

This chain joins TRBV7-8 and TRBJ2-7, with 10 bases matching TRBD2. Trimming cost V 2 bases and J 4 bases; bases outside gene matches: 5. The CDR3 has 15 amino acids. Germline lookup yields CDR1 SGHVS and CDR2 FQNEAQ. The CDR3 here is CASSLIRTSGYEQYF. The CDR3 nucleotides read TGTGCCAGCAGCTTAATCCGGACTAGCGGTTACGAGCAGTACTTC.

The chain uses TRBV30 and TRBJ1-2; D is undetermined. CDR1 is GTSNPN, CDR2 SVGIG, per germline (reference sequence). V lost 1 base and J 7 bases, leaving 13 bases between the germline ends. CDR3 length equals 13 residues. This CDR3 reads CAWSDATSLGYTF. Here the CDR3 DNA reads TGTGCCTGGAGTGACGCAACGAGCCTTGGCTACACCTTC.

This clone was seen only a few times. This chain joins TRBV7-6 and TRBJ1-2, with 8 bases matching TRBD1. Unmatched junction bases numbered 8, after V lost 3 bases and J lost 8 bases. The germline gives CDR1 SGHVS, CDR2 FNYEAQ. This CDR3 has 14 amino acids. The CDR3 DNA is TGTGCCAGCAGCTTGCTCGGACAGGGTGAGGGCTACACCTTC. Translated: CASSLLGQGEGYTF.

This clone turned up a few times. The CDR3 nucleotides read TGTGCCAGTAGTAGGGCCGAGACAGGGGGCTCCGAGCAGTACTTC. This encodes CASSRAETGGSEQYF. This chain connects TRBV19 to TRBJ2-7; 10 bases align to TRBD1. The V and J ends lost 4 bases and 6 bases, in that order; junction bases with no gene match: 9. The CDR3 loop spans 15 amino acids. Germline V gene lookup returns CDR1 LNHDA and CDR2 SQIVND (reference sequence).

This clone was counted only a few times. This chain links TRBV29-1 with TRBJ2-1; the D gene is possibly TRBD2 (7 bases). Deletions cut 3 bases from V and 8 bases from J, with 14 bases between. This CDR3 contains 13 residues. CDR1 is SQVTM and CDR2 is ANQGSEA in the germline V gene. CDR3 amino acids: CSVDRGGPDEQFF. The CDR3 DNA sequence: TGCAGCGTTGACAGGGGAGGGCCGGATGAGCAGTTCTTC.

This chain uses TRBV30 with TRBJ2-5; D is unresolved. Germline CDR1 and CDR2: GTSNPN and SVGIG (reference sequence). V shed 5 bases and J shed 7 bases, with 11 bases lying between them. The CDR3 contains 11 residues. Here the CDR3 reads CAWESSRTQYF. CDR3 coding DNA: TGTGCCTGGGAATCTAGTAGGACCCAGTACTTC.

V is TRBV7-9 and J is TRBJ1-1; a possible D gene is TRBD1 (5 bases). This CDR3 is built from 13 residues. Germline V CDR1 and CDR2: SEHNR, FQNEAQ (reference sequence). V shed 7 bases and J shed 4 bases, with 13 bases lying between them. Written as DNA, the CDR3 is TGTGCCAGCATCGACCCAGGGTTCACTGAAGCTTTCTTT. Protein sequence: CASIDPGFTEAFF.

This chain joins TRBV10-1 and TRBJ2-3, with D maybe TRBD1 (6 bases). There are 15 residues in the CDR3. V lost 4 bases, J lost 3 bases, and 14 bases lay in between. Germline V CDR1 and CDR2: WNHNN, SYGVQD (reference sequence). The CDR3 loop reads CASSVEVRGTDTQYF. Here the CDR3 DNA reads TGCGCCAGCAGTGTGGAAGTGAGGGGGACAGATACGCAGTATTTT.

The chain has TRBV14 and TRBJ2-7; 11 bases agree with TRBD1. This CDR3 is built from 16 residues. The V gene's germline CDR1 is SGHDN and CDR2 FVKESK. Trimming at V came to 2 bases and at J to 3 bases, leaving 6 bases not matched to a gene. The CDR3 loop is CASSQRTGGTFYEQYF. The CDR3 DNA follows: TGTGCCAGCAGCCAACGGACAGGGGGCACCTTCTACGAGCAGTACTTC. The whole variable domain, filled in from reference TRBV14 and TRBJ2-7, reads EAGVTQFPSHSVIEKGQTVTLRCDPISGHDNLYWYRRVMGKEIKFLLHFVKESKQDESGMPNNRFLAERTGGTYSTLKVQPAELEDSGVYFCASSQRTGGTFYEQYFGPGTRLTVT.

In its sample, this clone was seen a few times. This rearrangement joins TRBV9 to TRBJ2-1, with 9 bases fitting TRBD2. This CDR3 comprises 16 residues. Trimming cost V 6 bases and J 2 bases; bases outside gene matches: 9. Germline V gene sequence: CDR1 SGDLS, CDR2 YYNGEE. CDR3 nucleotides: TGTGCCAGCACCTCCACCGGGACTAGCACCTACAATGAGCAGTTCTTC. Amino acid sequence: CASTSTGTSTYNEQFF.

V and J are TRBV5-1 and TRBJ2-5; possible D gene TRBD2, 7 bases. This CDR3 is built from 15 residues. V was pared by 3 bases and J by 4 bases, with 16 bases between. Germline V gene lookup returns CDR1 SGHRS and CDR2 YFSETQ. CDR3 sequence: CASSWGGRKGETQYF. The DNA for the CDR3 is TGCGCCAGCAGCTGGGGGGGCCGTAAAGGAGAGACCCAGTACTTC.

The V gene is TRBV19, the J gene TRBJ2-3, with D possibly TRBD1 on 5 matching bases. Trimming took off 7 bases at V and 0 bases at J, with 11 bases between the two ends. Germline CDR1 reads LNHDA; CDR2 reads SQIVND (reference sequence). The CDR3 is 14 amino acids. The CDR3 coding sequence is TGTGCCAGTACACGGACATCTAGCACAGATACGCAGTATTTT. This sequence encodes CASTRTSSTDTQYF.